This TCR beta chain was identified during a study of cytomegalovirus exposure and HLA in healthy donors. The wider study: From around 180 million T cells, an earlier analysis saw roughly 100 million unique TCR beta sequences.

With V trimmed by 3 bases and J by 4 bases, 8 bases remained unmatched. The germline gives CDR1 SGHVS, CDR2 FNYEAQ. The CDR3 covers 16 residues. The PCR contained 60 Vbeta and 13 Jbeta primers. The method was immunoSEQ multiplex PCR; TCRdb's version includes in-frame clones alone and lacks a portion of them. The sample lists 150,000 to 200,000 clones; roughly 85% were seen once. Worth noting for this clone: Its target is not known.

Study-wide points: In a later analysis, DRB1 alleles had the most associated TCRs; HLA-C alleles the fewest. Among the sequence variants, a highly shared cluster was likely an artifact of sequencing. In a later analysis, parvovirus B19, influenza, CMV and Epstein-Barr virus appeared linked to several top co-occurrence clusters.

This clonotype was obtained from a woman aged 25 to 39 in good health and CMV-seropositive. The rearrangement joins TRBV7-6 to TRBJ1-4; 7 bases match TRBD1. Source material: PBMCs. CDR3 loop: CASSFGTGVNNEKLFF. The CDR3 nucleotides read TGTGCCAGCAGCTTTGGTACAGGGGTCAATAATGAAAAACTGTTTTTT.